Shown below are 25 T cell receptor beta chains from a single sample sequenced in a study of T cell responses to AZD1222 COVID-19 vaccine. The protocol was immunoSEQ multiplex PCR, while the TCRdb copy is restricted to in-frame clones and leaves out a portion. This table has under 150,000 clones, approximately 80% appearing once. Sequenced here: peripheral blood, sampled 28 days after the second AZD1222 dose. Receptors originate from an adult who received the AZD1222 COVID-19 vaccine.

The chain couples TRBV12-3 or TRBV12-4 to TRBJ1-2; TRBD1 is a possible D gene (5 bases). The CDR3 loop spans 13 amino acids. V was pared by 10 bases and J by 4 bases, with 16 bases between. The CDR3 loop is CATSPRRGYGYTF. The DNA of the CDR3 is TGTGCCACTTCCCCGCGGAGGGGCTATGGCTACACCTTC.

The chain recombines TRBV6-5 with TRBJ1-2; TRBD1 aligns across 7 bases. CDR3 length equals 14 residues. The ends lost 6 bases at V and 4 bases at J; junction bases unmatched: 8. The germline gives CDR1 MNHEY, CDR2 SVGAGI. The CDR3 protein is CASSPRQGIYGYTF. CDR3 nucleotide sequence: TGTGCCAGCAGCCCCCGACAGGGAATCTATGGCTACACCTTC.

J is TRBJ1-2 and V is TRBV29-1; 10 bases map to TRBD1. J lost 4 bases, V lost 1 base, and 3 bases had no gene match. Germline lookup yields CDR1 SQVTM and CDR2 ANQGSEA. This CDR3 is 14 amino acids long. This CDR3 reads CSVEGGQGLYGYTF. In DNA, the CDR3 is TGCAGCGTTGAAGGGGGACAGGGGCTCTATGGCTACACCTTC.

V usage is TRBV7-2 and J usage is TRBJ1-5; weak D call: TRBD1 (5 bases). Looked up from germline, CDR1 is SGHTA and CDR2 is FQGNSA. This CDR3 is built from 15 residues. Trimming left V 4 bases short and J 3 bases short, with 13 bases between. The CDR3 region is CASSSSGRPNQPQHF. The CDR3, as DNA: TGTGCCAGCAGCTCCTCGGGACGGCCCAATCAGCCCCAGCATTTT.

V and J are TRBV29-1 and TRBJ2-2; D not resolved. Germline lookup yields CDR1 SQVTM and CDR2 ANQGSEA. The germline V and J ends were trimmed by 2 bases and 6 bases, with 13 bases remaining between them. The CDR3 consists of 14 residues. The CDR3 loop is CSVEPRYRSGELFF. CDR3 bases: TGCAGCGTTGAACCGAGATATCGGTCCGGGGAGCTGTTTTTT.

The chain links TRBV7-9 to TRBJ2-3, with 8 positions matching TRBD2. The CDR3 consists of 15 residues. CDR1 is SEHNR, CDR2 FQNEAQ, per germline (reference sequence). The trim removed 6 bases at V and 0 bases at J, leaving 5 bases unmatched. CDR3 protein: CASSPLAVSTDTQYF. As DNA, the CDR3 is TGTGCCAGCAGTCCACTAGCGGTTAGCACAGATACGCAGTATTTT.

CDR3 protein: CASRGGNSGNTIYF. CDR3 DNA sequence: TGTGCCAGCAGGGGCGGGAACTCTGGAAACACCATATATTTT. The chain links TRBV2 to TRBJ1-3; D ambiguous. With 6 bases removed from V and 0 bases from J, the gap between germline ends came to 9 bases. The germline V gene has CDR1 SNHLY and CDR2 FYNNEI. CDR3 length equals 14 residues.

The V gene is TRBV28, the J gene TRBJ2-1, with TRBD2 as a possible D gene (7 bases). There are 13 residues in the CDR3. Germline loops: CDR1 MDHEN, CDR2 SYDVKM. Trimming removed 3 bases at V and 9 bases at J, with 12 bases between. CDR3 residues: CASSFGGAGEQFF. Written as DNA, the CDR3 is TGTGCCAGCAGTTTTGGGGGGGCGGGTGAGCAGTTCTTC.

CDR3 in DNA: TGTGCCTGGAGTTTCGGGGGCGAGCAGTACTTC. Protein product: CAWSFGGEQYF. The chain employs TRBV30 and TRBJ2-7; D possibly corresponds to TRBD2 (6 bases). Germline V gene lookup returns CDR1 GTSNPN and CDR2 SVGIG (reference sequence). This CDR3 region has 11 residues. V was trimmed by 2 bases and J by 6 bases, leaving 8 bases between them.

The rearrangement joins TRBV6-5 to TRBJ2-3; TRBD1 is a possible D gene (6 bases). V lost 6 bases and J 2 bases, leaving 12 bases between the germline ends. This CDR3 has 14 amino acids. Germline V gene sequence: CDR1 MNHEY, CDR2 SVGAGI. As DNA, the CDR3 is TGTGCCAGCAGAACAGGGACCCTCACAGATACGCAGTATTTT. Protein sequence: CASRTGTLTDTQYF.

This chain connects TRBV25-1 to TRBJ1-2, with D uncertain. Germline V CDR1 and CDR2: MGHDK, SYGVNS. This CDR3 is 11 amino acids long. V lost 4 bases, J lost 3 bases, and 3 bases lay in between. In DNA, the CDR3 is TGTGCCAGCAGTGGCCACTATGGCTACACCTTC. Residues: CASSGHYGYTF.

This chain's CDR3 is CATGEVGHTGELFF. CDR3 in DNA: TGTGCCACCGGGGAGGTAGGGCACACCGGGGAGCTGTTTTTT. The chain links TRBV24-1 to TRBJ2-2, with a tentative D call TRBD2 (6 bases). The CDR3 extends over 14 amino acids. CDR1 is KGHDR and CDR2 is SFDVKD in the germline V gene. Trimming pared 9 bases from V and 3 bases from J, leaving 13 bases between.

The chain has TRBV9 and TRBJ2-1; tentatively, D is TRBD1 or TRBD2 (6 bases each). The ends were cut back, 0 bases at V and 4 bases at J, with 17 bases in the middle. CDR3 length: 17 amino acids. Germline lookup yields CDR1 SGDLS and CDR2 YYNGEE. The chain's CDR3 is CASSVDDRGDPYNEQFF. The CDR3, as DNA: TGTGCCAGCAGCGTAGATGATAGGGGGGATCCGTACAATGAGCAGTTCTTC.

V is TRBV5-1 and J is TRBJ1-2; 11 positions match TRBD1. CDR3 length equals 15 residues. CDR1 SGHRS and CDR2 YFSETQ come from the germline V gene. The junction had 9 bases not matched to a gene; V was cut back by 4 bases and J by 7 bases. CDR3 amino acids: CASSRRTGGLTGYTF. CDR3 DNA: TGCGCCAGCAGCCGTCGGACAGGGGGCCTGACTGGCTACACCTTC.

This sequence joins TRBV7-9 and TRBJ1-1; D unresolved. The V end was cut by 2 bases, the J end by 5 bases, with 3 bases between. The length of the CDR3 is 11 residues. The germline CDR1 and CDR2 sequences are SEHNR and FQNEAQ (reference sequence). As DNA, the CDR3 is TGTGCCAGCAGCTTACGAACTGAAGCTTTCTTT. Encoded protein: CASSLRTEAFF.

This clone showed up just a few times. CDR3 in amino acids: CASSYGSPGNTIYF. CDR3 bases: TGTGCCAGCAGTTACGGGAGTCCTGGAAACACCATATATTTT. The V and J genes are TRBV6-5 and TRBJ1-3; D remains ambiguous. V lost 2 bases and J lost 2, with 7 bases in between. Per germline, CDR1 MNHEY and CDR2 SVGAGI. The length of the CDR3 is 14 residues.

V usage is TRBV27 and J usage is TRBJ2-5; 7 bases align to TRBD1. Germline CDR1 is MNHEY and CDR2 is SMNVEV (reference sequence). Trimming removed 6 bases from V and 5 bases from J; junction bases left unmatched: 6. CDR3 length equals 13 residues. CDR3 region: CASRTGYGETQYF. In nucleotides, the CDR3 is TGTGCCAGCAGGACAGGGTATGGGGAGACCCAGTACTTC.

V gene TRBV3-1 (or the pseudogene TRBV3-2) combines with J gene TRBJ2-3; a weak D match, TRBD2 (5 bases). Trimming shortened V by 1 base and J by 0 bases, and 8 bases separated the two germline ends. This CDR3 has 15 residues. Germline CDR1 reads LGHDT; CDR2 reads YNNKEL (reference sequence). The CDR3 sequence: CASSQGTLSTDTQYF. CDR3 nucleotide sequence: TGTGCCAGCAGCCAAGGGACTCTCAGCACAGATACGCAGTATTTT.

In this sample, this clone turned up once. The chain links TRBV28 to TRBJ1-2, with 7 bases matching TRBD1. This CDR3 spans 18 amino acids. Germline assignment: CDR1 MDHEN and CDR2 SYDVKM. The J segment lost 2 bases and the V segment lost 1 base, leaving 13 bases of the junction unmatched. CDR3 sequence (DNA): TGTGCCAGCAGTTTATCAGGGGGGGAGTGGCAGGCCAACTATGGCTACACCTTC. The encoded protein is CASSLSGGEWQANYGYTF.

This rearrangement joins TRBV2 to TRBJ1-1; possibly TRBD1 for D (5 bases). Germline CDR1 and CDR2: SNHLY and FYNNEI. This CDR3 region has 11 residues. Trimming removed 6 bases from V and 7 bases from J, with 9 bases in between. The CDR3 DNA follows: TGTGCCAGCAGGTGGGGACTTGAAGCTTTCTTT. This sequence encodes CASRWGLEAFF.

This clone was counted between two and nine times. The chain employs TRBV5-1 and TRBJ2-1; 7 bases match TRBD1. The CDR3 contains 13 residues. Germline V CDR1 and CDR2: SGHRS, YFSETQ. V dropped 4 bases and J dropped 7; count of bases not matched to a gene: 5. The CDR3 DNA reads TGCGCCAGCAGCGGCGGACAGGTAAATGAGCAGTTCTTC. Translating it yields CASSGGQVNEQFF.

The chain carries TRBV7-8 and TRBJ1-2; no clear D gene. The ends were cut back, 1 base at V and 3 bases at J, with 9 bases in the middle. CDR1 is SGHVS, CDR2 FQNEAQ, per germline. The CDR3 is 14 amino acids. In DNA, the CDR3 is TGTGCCAGCAGCTTAGGGCCGGAGGACTATGGCTACACCTTC. Amino acids: CASSLGPEDYGYTF.

V gene TRBV6-5 combines with J gene TRBJ1-1; 8 bases line up with TRBD1. In germline, CDR1 is MNHEY, CDR2 SVGAGI. Trimming cost V 0 bases and J 10 bases; bases outside gene matches: 4. The CDR3 has 13 amino acids. CDR3 sequence reads: CASSYSGTGAAFF. The CDR3 bases are TGTGCCAGCAGTTACTCCGGGACAGGAGCAGCTTTCTTT.

The chain has TRBV28 and TRBJ1-2; D may be TRBD1 (6 bases). In germline, CDR1 is MDHEN, CDR2 SYDVKM. V shed 11 bases and J shed 5 bases, with 24 bases lying between them. The CDR3 covers 15 residues. DNA of the CDR3: TGTGCCGCGAAGGGGGGTACCTACCAAACTTATGGCTACACCTTC. Protein product: CAAKGGTYQTYGYTF.

The rearrangement links TRBV5-4 to TRBJ1-1, with D uncertain. Between the trimmed V and J ends, which lost 0 bases and 1 base, there was a span of 10 bases. The germline V gene has CDR1 SGHNT and CDR2 YYREEE (reference sequence). This CDR3 comprises 15 residues. CDR3 amino acids: CASSLAWQANTEAFF. DNA for the CDR3: TGTGCCAGCAGCTTGGCCTGGCAGGCGAACACTGAAGCTTTCTTT.